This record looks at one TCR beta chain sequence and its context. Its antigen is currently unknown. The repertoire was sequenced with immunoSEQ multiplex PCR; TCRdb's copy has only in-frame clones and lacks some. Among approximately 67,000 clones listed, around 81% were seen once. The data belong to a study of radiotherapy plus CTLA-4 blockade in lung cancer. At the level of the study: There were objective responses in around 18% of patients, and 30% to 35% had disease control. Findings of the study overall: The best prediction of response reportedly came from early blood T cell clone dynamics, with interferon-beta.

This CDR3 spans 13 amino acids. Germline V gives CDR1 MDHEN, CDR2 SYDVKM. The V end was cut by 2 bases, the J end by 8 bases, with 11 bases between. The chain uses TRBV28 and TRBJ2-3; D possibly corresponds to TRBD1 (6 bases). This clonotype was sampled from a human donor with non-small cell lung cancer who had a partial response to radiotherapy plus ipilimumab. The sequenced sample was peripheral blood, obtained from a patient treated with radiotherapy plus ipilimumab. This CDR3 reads CASSLVDSGTQYF. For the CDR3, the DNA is TGTGCCAGCAGTTTAGTGGACAGCGGTACGCAGTATTTT.